This T cell receptor beta chain came from a study of T cells in localized non-small cell lung cancer. The study, taken as a whole, reports: Because researchers sequenced only one region of the tumor, heterogeneity is still possible. Higher blood T cell density tracked longer overall survival. A median of around 52 clones ranked among the top 100 in tumor appeared in adjacent lung.

The CDR3 length is 14 residues. The method was immunoSEQ multiplex PCR; TCRdb's version includes in-frame clones alone and lacks a portion of them. The data show some 31,000 clones, more than 75% seen once. As for this clone: Its antigen remains unknown.

The sample was peripheral blood, taken before any cancer treatment. This receptor was obtained from a male donor aged 60 or over with stage II squamous cell lung carcinoma. V usage is TRBV21-1 and J usage is TRBJ1-5. TRBV21-1 has pseudogene status. CDR3 in DNA: TGTGCCAGCAGCAACGGGAGATGCAATCAGCCCCAGCATTTT. Translation gives CASSNGRCNQPQHF.